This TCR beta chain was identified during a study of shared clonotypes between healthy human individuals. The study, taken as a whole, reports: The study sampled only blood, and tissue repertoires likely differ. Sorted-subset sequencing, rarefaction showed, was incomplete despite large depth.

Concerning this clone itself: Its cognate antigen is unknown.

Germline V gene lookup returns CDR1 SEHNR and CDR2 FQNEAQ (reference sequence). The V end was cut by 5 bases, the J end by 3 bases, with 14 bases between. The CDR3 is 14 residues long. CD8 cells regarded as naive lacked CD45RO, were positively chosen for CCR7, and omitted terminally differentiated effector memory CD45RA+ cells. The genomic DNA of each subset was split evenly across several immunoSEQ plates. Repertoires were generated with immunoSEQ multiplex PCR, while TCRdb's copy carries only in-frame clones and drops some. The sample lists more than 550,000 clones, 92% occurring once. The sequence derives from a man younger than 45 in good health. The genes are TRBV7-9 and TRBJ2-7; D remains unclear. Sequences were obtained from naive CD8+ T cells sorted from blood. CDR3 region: CASSPRNSVYEQYF. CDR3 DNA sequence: TGTGCCAGCAGCCCCCGTAACAGTGTCTACGAGCAGTACTTC.